This T cell receptor (beta chain) was sequenced during a study of blood T cell repertoires in COVID-19 (dated by TCRdb to about 2020). At the level of the whole study: Collaborator samples came from the United States, Italy and Spain and covered acute and convalescent phases of COVID-19. The material from the prospective study consisted of cDNA or gDNA derived from T cells, B-cell-depleted T cells, or PBMCs. The samples were drawn from the first 160 participants of the ongoing ImmuneRACE study and from 950 to 1,500 subjects provided by 6 global collaborators. The repertoires were made available in a free public database intended to serve as a resource for research on the immune response to SARS-CoV-2. The sample metadata nearly always contained a de-identified subject ID, COVID-19 status, age in years and sex. Subjects who had been exposed to COVID-19, were actively infected with it, or had recovered from it provided the deeply sampled blood TCRbeta repertoires that made up the dataset. Where HLA class I and class II types were available, the types were taken from metadata supplied by the sample provider, not from assay-based typing. What the authors observed across the whole study: The quantity of clinical and demographic metadata differed by source and by participant and was supplied without curation.

The collaborating institutions used their own protocols to collect whole blood in K2EDTA tubes. Collaborator samples were shipped for TCRbeta analysis as frozen whole blood, isolated PBMCs, or DNA extracted from either sample type. As for this clone: The antigen it binds to is not known. Base qualities are not at hand, and no much larger clone is one base apart.

TCRbeta CDR3 regions were amplified from genomic DNA using the immunoSEQ Assay, a bias-controlled multiplex PCR. Processing in the source paper ran as follows. Nucleated cell counts per sample were estimated from amplification of reference gene primers within the assay. Sequence reads were collapsed and filtered to measure the absolute abundance of every unique TCRbeta CDR3 rearrangement. For each sample, productive Simpson clonality was calculated as the square root of Simpson's diversity index across productive rearrangements. In its TCRdb copy, this immuneACCESS table keeps in-frame sequences only and misses some clones. Where compared with another copy, unresolved V genes explain less than half of these, and the others have no known cause. The DNA gave D and trimming, while V, J and clone size come from that table. The sample table shows under 200,000 clones, and over 75% are seen once. Together, the top ten hold 0.53% of the sample.

The CDR3 has 15 amino acids, counting the end cysteine and phenylalanine. CDR3 DNA only is kept here, 45 bases in frame from base 1. The CDR1 and CDR2 encoded by the germline V gene (reference sequence) are LNHNV and YYDKDF. V trim: 3 bases; J trim: 7 bases; unmatched bases: 12. Source material: peripheral blood. The sequence came from a man aged 50 or older with acute or convalescent COVID-19. The V and J genes are TRBV15 and TRBJ2-7, and 7 junction bases match TRBD2. The DNA reads as follows: TGTGCCACCAGCAGTAGGAGCGGGGCCCGGGGGGAGCAGTACTTC. Its coded protein is CATSSRSGARGEQYF.